These 23 T cell receptor beta chains were all obtained from the same sample, sequenced in a study of CD8 T cells in Susac syndrome (dated by TCRdb to the late 2010s). The library relied on the immunoSEQ multiplex PCR assay. RNA was extracted using the RNeasy kit, and roughly 0.5 to 1 ug of the RNA was reverse transcribed with random hexamers. In-frame beta chains were kept once TCRdb had trimmed the public reads at Q25 with fastp and called clones with MiXCR. Identical CDR3 proteins give one entry, which carries the most common genes and DNA. The sample includes 210,000 or so distinct CDR3 sequences, with about 95% observed a single time. The ten largest clones take up over 0.15% of the sample. Sequenced material: CD4+ T cells from PBMCs. The origin of the receptors is a human donor with Susac syndrome.

The chain employs TRBV24-1 and TRBJ2-1; D is ambiguous. The CDR3 is 13 residues long. V was cut by 9 bases and J by 6 bases, with 14 bases left in between. The germline gives CDR1 KGHDR, CDR2 SFDVKD. CDR3 in amino acids: CATGSRRTNEQFF. In DNA, the CDR3 is TGTGCCACCGGGTCCAGACGGACCAATGAGCAGTTCTTC.

The chain has TRBV6-6 and TRBJ2-7; a possible D gene is TRBD1 (5 bases). The ends were cut back, 3 bases at V and 4 bases at J, with 16 bases in the middle. Per germline, CDR1 MNHNY and CDR2 SVGAGI (reference sequence). This CDR3 has 15 amino acids. CDR3 loop: CASSYNTGESYEQYF. For the CDR3, the DNA is TGTGCCAGCAGTTATAATACAGGAGAGAGTTACGAGCAGTACTTC.

The genes are TRBV7-8 and TRBJ2-7, with TRBD2 as a possible D gene (7 bases). The V and J ends lost 7 bases and 3 bases respectively, with 13 bases between them. The CDR3 length is 13 residues. Germline assignment: CDR1 SGHVS and CDR2 FQNEAQ. The CDR3 DNA follows: TGTGCCAGCACCACGAGGGGGGGCTACGAGCAGTACTTC. This translates into CASTTRGGYEQYF.

The CDR3 sequence is CASTGVVDGELFF. The CDR3 bases are TGTGCCAGCACCGGAGTGGTGGACGGGGAGCTGTTTTTT. This sequence joins TRBV6-2 or TRBV6-3 and TRBJ2-2; D ambiguous. V was cut by 7 bases and J by 7 bases, with 13 bases left in between. CDR1 and CDR2 (germline): MNHEY, SVGEGT. The CDR3 extends over 13 amino acids.

The genes are TRBV18 and TRBJ1-5; possibly TRBD1 for D (6 bases). Trimming shortened V by 3 bases and J by 1 base, and 10 bases separated the two germline ends. The germline gives CDR1 KGHSH, CDR2 LQKENI. This CDR3 spans 15 amino acids. In nucleotides, the CDR3 is TGTGCCAGCTCACCCGCGGGGGCCAGCAATCAGCCCCAGCATTTT. Protein product: CASSPAGASNQPQHF.

This chain connects TRBV7-8 to TRBJ2-3; TRBD2 aligns across 13 bases. The CDR3 consists of 16 residues. Trimming cost V 5 bases and J 2 bases; bases outside gene matches: 4. Germline CDR1 and CDR2: SGHVS and FQNEAQ. Here the CDR3 reads CASSPTSGGYTDTQYF. The CDR3 region has the DNA TGTGCCAGCAGCCCGACTAGCGGGGGGTACACAGATACGCAGTATTTT.

The count of this clonotype is one. V is TRBV6-5 and J is TRBJ2-5; D assignment may be TRBD1 or TRBD2 (5 bases each). The CDR3 length is 14 residues. Germline assignment: CDR1 MNHEY and CDR2 SVGAGI. V lost 5 bases to trimming and J lost 4 bases, with 14 bases between them. DNA for the CDR3: TGTGCCAGCAGTAGGGTGAGGGGCGGAGAGACCCAGTACTTC. Protein product: CASSRVRGGETQYF.

The chain recombines TRBV7-2 with TRBJ1-5; D gene unclear. Trimming pared 5 bases from V and 11 bases from J, leaving 19 bases between. The V gene's germline CDR1 is SGHTA and CDR2 FQGNSA. The CDR3 loop spans 14 amino acids. CDR3 in amino acids: CASSPPGSARAQHF. Written as DNA, the CDR3 is TGTGCCAGCAGCCCGCCCGGCAGCGCGAGGGCCCAGCATTTT. The variable domain in full, with the rest retrieved from reference TRBV7-2 and TRBJ1-5, is GAGVSQSPSNKVTEKGKDVELRCDPISGHTALYWYRQSLGQGLEFLIYFQGNSAPDKSGLPSDRFSAERTGGSVSTLTIQRTQQEDSAVYLCASSPPGSARAQHFGDGTRLSIL.

This chain joins TRBV5-4 and TRBJ2-5, with no clear D. CDR1 and CDR2 from the germline V gene are SGHNT and YYREEE (reference sequence). V dropped 5 bases and J dropped 5 bases, with 22 bases sitting between them. The CDR3 has 16 residues. CDR3 amino acids: CASSPDAGSIGETQYF. In nucleotides, the CDR3 is TGTGCCAGCAGTCCCGACGCCGGGTCTATAGGGGAGACCCAGTACTTC.

The V and J genes are TRBV27 and TRBJ1-5; TRBD1 aligns across 7 bases. V lost 8 bases to trimming and J lost 1 base; unmatched junction nucleotides: 8. The CDR3 runs 15 residues. Germline values: CDR1 MNHEY, CDR2 SMNVEV (reference sequence). This chain's CDR3 is CASRSPGQSNQPQHF. CDR3 bases: TGTGCCAGCCGGAGTCCGGGACAGAGCAATCAGCCCCAGCATTTT.

This chain joins TRBV18 and TRBJ2-5, with no clear D. The V end lost 3 bases, the J end lost 5 bases, and 7 bases lay between the germline ends. Germline CDR1 is KGHSH and CDR2 is LQKENI. The length of the CDR3 is 12 residues. The CDR3 here is CASSPDRETQYF. Written as DNA, the CDR3 is TGTGCCAGCTCACCCGATCGTGAGACCCAGTACTTC. The full variable domain, completed using reference TRBV18 and TRBJ2-5, is NAGVMQNPRHLVRRRGQEARLRCSPMKGHSHVYWYRQLPEEGLKFMVYLQKENIIDESGMPKERFSAEFPKEGPSILRIQQVVRGDSAAYFCASSPDRETQYFGPGTRLLVL.

The V gene is TRBV20-1, the J gene TRBJ2-7; D is perhaps TRBD1 or TRBD2 (6 bases each). Deletions cut 6 bases from V and 1 base from J, with 16 bases between. The CDR3 is 14 amino acids. Germline values: CDR1 DFQATT, CDR2 SNEGSKA (reference sequence). CDR3 region: CSAWGAGRSYEQYF. The CDR3 region has the DNA TGCAGTGCCTGGGGGGCGGGGCGATCCTACGAGCAGTACTTC.

The rearrangement uses TRBV20-1 and TRBJ2-1; D may be TRBD2 (5 bases). This CDR3 region has 14 residues. Germline V lookup: CDR1 DFQATT, CDR2 SNEGSKA (reference sequence). V shed 1 base and J shed 8 bases, with 15 bases lying between them. The CDR3 DNA reads TGCAGTGCTAGAGGGACGGGATGGACCGATGAGCAGTTCTTC. Translated, it gives CSARGTGWTDEQFF.

This clonotype was observed a few times. One end of the junction varies from germline; a read error may be responsible. The chain has TRBV7-7 and TRBJ2-2, with D perhaps TRBD1 (5 bases). Germline values: CDR1 SSHAT, CDR2 FNYEAQ (reference sequence). The CDR3 contains 13 residues. The CDR3 protein is CASSFSGTGELFF. The CDR3 DNA is TGTGCTAGCAGCTTTTCAGGGACCGGGGAGCTGTTTTTT. The full variable domain, in which reference TRBV7-7 and TRBJ2-2 provide the parts outside the CDR3, is GAGVSQSPRYKVTKRGQDVTLRCDPISSHATLYWYQQALGQGPEFLTYFNYEAQPDKSGLPSDRFSAERPEGSISTLTIQRTEQRDSAMYRCASSFSGTGELFFGEGSRLTVL.

This clonotype was seen a handful of times. V and J are TRBV5-1 and TRBJ1-1; tentative D call: TRBD1 (5 bases). CDR1 is SGHRS, CDR2 YFSETQ, per germline. V lost 4 bases to trimming and J lost 1 base, with 14 bases between them. The CDR3 is made up of 15 amino acids. In nucleotides, the CDR3 is TGCGCCAGCAGCGCCGGGGGACTAACGAACACTGAAGCTTTCTTT. This sequence encodes CASSAGGLTNTEAFF.

J is TRBJ2-5 and V is TRBV20-1; 7 bases agree with TRBD2. CDR3 length equals 12 residues. The germline gives CDR1 DFQATT, CDR2 SNEGSKA (reference sequence). Trimming cost V 2 bases and J 5 bases; bases outside gene matches: 2. CDR3: CSARRGEETQYF. CDR3 bases: TGCAGTGCTAGACGGGGGGAGGAGACCCAGTACTTC.

The chain carries TRBV5-1 and TRBJ1-1; 7 bases map to TRBD1. Germline lookup yields CDR1 SGHRS and CDR2 YFSETQ. CDR3 size: 15 residues. V dropped 2 bases and J dropped 2; count of bases not matched to a gene: 6. As DNA, the CDR3 is TGCGCCAGCAGCTTATTCACAGGGGAAAACACTGAAGCTTTCTTT. It yields the protein CASSLFTGENTEAFF.

The chain combines TRBV27 with TRBJ2-6, with D perhaps given as TRBD1 or TRBD2 (5 bases each). CDR3 length: 16 amino acids. V was clipped by 6 bases and J by 1 base, with 13 bases between them. Looked up from germline, CDR1 is MNHEY and CDR2 is SMNVEV (reference sequence). The CDR3 loop is CASSPGLWSGANVLTF. The CDR3 nucleotides read TGTGCCAGCAGCCCGGGGCTTTGGTCTGGGGCCAACGTCCTGACTTTC.

The chain is built from TRBV30 and TRBJ1-1; 9 bases fit TRBD1. V lost 5 bases to trimming and J lost 4 bases; unmatched junction nucleotides: 8. CDR3 length: 14 amino acids. Germline-derived CDR1 and CDR2 are GTSNPN and SVGIG (reference sequence). The CDR3 DNA reads as TGTGCCTGGGCCGGGGACAGGGCGGGCACTGAAGCTTTCTTT. The encoded protein is CAWAGDRAGTEAFF.

The chain links TRBV30 to TRBJ1-5; the D gene is possibly TRBD1 (5 bases). Germline CDR1 is GTSNPN and CDR2 is SVGIG (reference sequence). The V and J ends lost 3 bases and 3 bases respectively, with 15 bases between them. The CDR3 runs 15 residues. The CDR3 nucleotides read TGTGCCTGGAGCGCGGGACTCCGGACCAATCAGCCCCAGCATTTT. Translating it yields CAWSAGLRTNQPQHF.

The chain combines TRBV20-1 with TRBJ2-1; 11 bases are shared with TRBD2. Germline CDR1 reads DFQATT; CDR2 reads SNEGSKA (reference sequence). Trimming removed 3 bases from V and 4 bases from J; junction bases left unmatched: 5. CDR3 length: 15 residues. In DNA, the CDR3 is TGCAGTGCTAGGGCACTAGCGGGAGCATACAATGAGCAGTTCTTC. Its protein product is CSARALAGAYNEQFF.

The chain is built from TRBV20-1 and TRBJ2-7; tentatively, D is TRBD1 (5 bases). CDR3 length equals 15 residues. The V gene lost 0 bases and the J gene lost 2 bases, with 14 bases spanning the gap. Germline CDR1 and CDR2: DFQATT and SNEGSKA (reference sequence). The CDR3 here is CSARDHRTSAYEQYF. CDR3 coding DNA: TGCAGTGCTAGAGATCACAGGACCTCAGCCTACGAGCAGTACTTC.

The chain recombines TRBV11-2 with TRBJ1-2, with D possibly being TRBD1 (6 bases). From germline, CDR1 is SGHAT and CDR2 FQNNGV. CDR3 length: 14 residues. The V and J ends lost 8 bases and 5 bases respectively, with 18 bases between them. This chain's CDR3 is CASSSEGDGYGYTF. CDR3 nucleotide sequence: TGTGCCAGCTCCTCAGAGGGGGATGGGTATGGCTACACCTTC.